This TCR beta chain was sequenced during a study of T cells after yellow fever vaccination. Study-level results: The secondary response peaked faster, at day 5 versus 15, but was weaker. Abundant clonotypes from the bulk population could contaminate FACS-sorted repertoires.

This clonotype occurred many times. What it binds is unknown. Germline V lookup: CDR1 LGHDT, CDR2 YNNKEL (reference sequence). CDR3 length: 14 residues. V was clipped by 2 bases and J by 4 bases, with 9 bases between them. TCRdb re-called the 5' RACE reads with MiXCR, one entry per CDR3 protein. The sample has hundreds of thousands of distinct CDR3 sequences, 4.1% seen once. The chain recombines TRBV3-1 with TRBJ2-1; D ambiguous. The TCR originated in a man aged 18 to 29 who received the YFV17D yellow fever vaccine. Sequenced material: PBMCs, taken 5 days after the yellow fever booster vaccination. In nucleotides, the CDR3 is TGTGCCAGCAGCCAACGGCAGAAATACAATGAGCAGTTCTTC. Translating it yields CASSQRQKYNEQFF.